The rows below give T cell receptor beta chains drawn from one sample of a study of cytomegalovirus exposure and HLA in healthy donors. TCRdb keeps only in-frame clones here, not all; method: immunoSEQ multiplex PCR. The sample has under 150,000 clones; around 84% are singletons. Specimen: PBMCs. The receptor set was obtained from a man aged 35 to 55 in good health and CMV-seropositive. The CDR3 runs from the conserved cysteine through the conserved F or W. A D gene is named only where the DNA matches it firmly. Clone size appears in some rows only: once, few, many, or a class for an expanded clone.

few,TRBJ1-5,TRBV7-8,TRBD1,CASSLTGVNQPQHF
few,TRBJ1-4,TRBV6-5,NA,CASSATSEKLFF
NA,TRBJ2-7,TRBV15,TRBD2,CATSRAGTSGRISYEQYF
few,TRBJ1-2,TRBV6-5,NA,CASSRGHVSYGYTF
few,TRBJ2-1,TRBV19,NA,CASSIDRSGTYNEQFF
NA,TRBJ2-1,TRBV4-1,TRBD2,CASSPIAGRKFF
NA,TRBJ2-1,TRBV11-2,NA,CASSLGGPTGGSDEQFF
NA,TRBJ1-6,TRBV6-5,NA,CASSYGREGSPLHF
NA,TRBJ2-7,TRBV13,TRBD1,CASTETGTGRSYEQYF
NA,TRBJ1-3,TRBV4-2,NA,CASSQDWHSGNTIYF
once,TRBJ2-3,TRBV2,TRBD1,CASSVEGGTTDTQYF
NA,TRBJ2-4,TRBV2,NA,CASSPTSSKNIQYF
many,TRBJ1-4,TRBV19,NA,CAIPDTPPRWVNEKLFF
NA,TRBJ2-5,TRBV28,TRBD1,CASSSSSTGDQETQYF
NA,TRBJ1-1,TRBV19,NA,CASLRPDRNRVSEAFF
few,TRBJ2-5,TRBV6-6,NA,CASSYAGEETQYF
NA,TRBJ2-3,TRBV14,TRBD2,CASSQLAASTDTQYF
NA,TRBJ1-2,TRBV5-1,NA,CASSLGVTTYGYTF
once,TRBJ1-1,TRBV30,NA,CAWSEDWGRKAFF
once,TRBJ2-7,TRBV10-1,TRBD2,CASSESSGGDYEQYF
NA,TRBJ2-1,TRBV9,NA,CASSVDLGGAYNEQFF
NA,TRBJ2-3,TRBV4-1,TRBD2,CASSQDRASGKSDTQYF
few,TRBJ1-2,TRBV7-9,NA,CASSYGQSPNGYTF
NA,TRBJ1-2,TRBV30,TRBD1,CAWEKGAGGYTF
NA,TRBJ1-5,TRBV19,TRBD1,CASSLDRGLQPQHF
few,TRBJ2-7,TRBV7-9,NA,CASSHPNSYLSYEQYF
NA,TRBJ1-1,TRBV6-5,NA,CASRFRVDTEAFF
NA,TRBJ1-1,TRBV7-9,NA,CASSRVGGGRTEAFF
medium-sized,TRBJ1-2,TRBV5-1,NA,CASSPGTNPYGYTF
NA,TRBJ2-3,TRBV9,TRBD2,CASTPLLNSGRGTDTQYF
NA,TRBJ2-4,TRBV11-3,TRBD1,CASSLRQGKDKNIQYF
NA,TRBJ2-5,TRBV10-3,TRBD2,CAIRKGSSGSDETQYF
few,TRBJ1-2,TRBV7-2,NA,CASSPGQYGYTF
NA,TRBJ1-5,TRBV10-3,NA,CAISDGSNNQPQHF
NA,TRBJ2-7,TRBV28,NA,CAAREAYEQYF
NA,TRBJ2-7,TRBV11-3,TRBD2,CASSYGGSFYEQYF
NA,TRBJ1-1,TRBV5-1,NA,CASSLSRVNTEAFF
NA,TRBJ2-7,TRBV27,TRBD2,CASSLLAGPIYEQYF
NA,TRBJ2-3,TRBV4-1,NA,CASSQDRGGAVSTDTQYF
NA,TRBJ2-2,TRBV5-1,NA,CASSGGQRGTNTGELFF
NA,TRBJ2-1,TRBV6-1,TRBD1,CASSEGTGGYEQFF
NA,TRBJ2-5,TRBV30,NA,CAWTRSETQYF
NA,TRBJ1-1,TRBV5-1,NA,CASSFVQGNTEAFF
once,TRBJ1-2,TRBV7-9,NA,CASSLGGYYGYTF
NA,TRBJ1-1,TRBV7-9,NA,CASSPRSLDINTEAFF
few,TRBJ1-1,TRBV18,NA,CASSPKGTRNTEAFF
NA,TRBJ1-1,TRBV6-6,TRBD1,CASSWGQLGTEAFF
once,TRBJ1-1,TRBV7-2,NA,CASIVPGVRTEAFF
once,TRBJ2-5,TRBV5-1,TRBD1,CASSPPDRVGETQYF